This TCR beta chain was identified in a study of T cells in Graves' hyperthyroidism and ophthalmopathy. RNA transcripts gave rise to amplified TCR beta CDR3 regions. RT-PCR in the first round (using the HTBI primer set) targeted the TCR CDR3. A single record per CDR3 protein comes from TCRdb applying MiXCR to the multiplex PCR reads. The repertoire holds fewer than 350,000 distinct CDR3 sequences, with about 13% as singletons. This clonotype was recorded at least ten times. V lost 2 bases to trimming and J lost 8 bases, with 15 bases between them. Germline V gene lookup returns CDR1 MDHEN and CDR2 SYDVKM. The CDR3 extends over 15 amino acids.

Sequencing was carried out using blood. The sequence derives from a woman aged 40 to 50 with Graves' hyperthyroidism. This sequence joins TRBV28 and TRBJ1-4, with D tentatively TRBD1 (6 bases). The CDR3, as DNA: TGTGCCAGCAGTTTACTGCAGGGGTTTCGGGAAAAACTGTTTTTT. Translating gives CASSLLQGFREKLFF. Drawing the rest from reference TRBV28 and TRBJ1-4, the complete variable domain is DVKVTQSSRYLVKRTGEKVFLECVQDMDHENMFWYRQDPGLGLRLIYFSYDVKMKEKGDIPEGYSVSREKKERFSLILESASTNQTSMYLCASSLLQGFREKLFFGSGTQLSVL.